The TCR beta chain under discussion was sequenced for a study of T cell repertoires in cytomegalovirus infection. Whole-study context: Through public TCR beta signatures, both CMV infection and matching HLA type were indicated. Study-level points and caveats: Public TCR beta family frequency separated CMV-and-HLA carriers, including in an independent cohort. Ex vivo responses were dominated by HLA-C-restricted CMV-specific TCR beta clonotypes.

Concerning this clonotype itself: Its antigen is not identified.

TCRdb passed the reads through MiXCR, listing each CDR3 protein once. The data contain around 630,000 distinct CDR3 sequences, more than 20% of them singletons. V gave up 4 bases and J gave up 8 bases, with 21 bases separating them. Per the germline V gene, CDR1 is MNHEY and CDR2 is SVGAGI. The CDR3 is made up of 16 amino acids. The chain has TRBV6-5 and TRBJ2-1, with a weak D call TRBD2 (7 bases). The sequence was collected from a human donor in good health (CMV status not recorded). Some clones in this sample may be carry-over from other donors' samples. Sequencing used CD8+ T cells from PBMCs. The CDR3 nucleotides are TGTGCCAGCAGTTGCCAGGAGCGGGGACACGACGATGAGCAGTTCTTC. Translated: CASSCQERGHDDEQFF.